A single sample gave rise to the 2 T cell receptor beta chains below, sequenced in a study of T cells in Graves' hyperthyroidism and ophthalmopathy. Amplification of TCR beta CDR3 regions was performed using RNA transcripts as template. HTBI primers were used for first-round RT-PCR of the TCR CDR3. TCRdb independently ran MiXCR on the multiplex PCR reads; one entry per CDR3 protein. The sample contains approximately 350,000 distinct CDR3 sequences, 12% to 15% of which appear only once. Sequenced input: blood. These receptors were collected from a woman aged 55 to 70 with Graves' ophthalmopathy.

This clonotype has more than one count but fewer than ten. The rearrangement uses TRBV5-6 and TRBJ2-1; 14 positions agree with TRBD2. CDR3 size: 16 residues. Germline CDR1 is SGHDT and CDR2 is YYEEEE. V lost 2 bases, J lost 5 bases, and 3 bases stayed unmatched. The CDR3 here is CASSFRTSGRNNEQFF. The CDR3 DNA reads TGTGCCAGCAGCTTCCGGACTAGCGGGAGGAACAATGAGCAGTTCTTC.

This clonotype appeared many times. The V call is TRBV11-3, the J call TRBJ2-3, with D perhaps TRBD1 (5 bases). Germline loops: CDR1 SGHNT, CDR2 YENEEA. There are 16 residues in the CDR3. Between the trimmed V and J ends, which lost 1 base and 2 bases, there was a span of 13 bases. CDR3 residues: CASSLGAGSITDTQYF. CDR3 bases: TGTGCCAGCAGCTTAGGAGCAGGGTCGATCACAGATACGCAGTATTTT.